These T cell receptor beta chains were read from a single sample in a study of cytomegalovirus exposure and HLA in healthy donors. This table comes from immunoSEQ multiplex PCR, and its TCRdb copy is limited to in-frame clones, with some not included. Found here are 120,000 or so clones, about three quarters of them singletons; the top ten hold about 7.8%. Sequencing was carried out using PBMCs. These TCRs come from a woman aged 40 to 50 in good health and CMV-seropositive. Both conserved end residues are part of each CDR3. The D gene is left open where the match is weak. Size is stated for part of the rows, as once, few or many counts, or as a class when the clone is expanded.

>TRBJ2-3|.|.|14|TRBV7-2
CASSLGGSSDTQYF
TGTGCCAGCAGCTTAGGTGGGAGTTCAGATACGCAGTATTTT
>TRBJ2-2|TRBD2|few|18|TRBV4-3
CASSQDHASGLNTGELFF
TGCGCCAGCAGCCAAGATCATGCTAGCGGATTGAACACCGGGGAGCTGTTTTTT
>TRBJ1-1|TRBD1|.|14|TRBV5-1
CASSRQGSGTEAFF
TGCGCCAGCAGCAGACAGGGGTCGGGTACTGAAGCTTTCTTT
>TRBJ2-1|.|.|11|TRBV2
CASSEESAEFF
TGTGCCAGCAGTGAAGAGTCCGCGGAGTTCTTC
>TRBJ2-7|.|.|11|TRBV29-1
CSVWRGYEQYF
TGCAGCGTCTGGAGGGGTTACGAGCAGTACTTC
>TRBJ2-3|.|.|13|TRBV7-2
CASSSTTRDTQYF
TGTGCCAGCAGCTCCACGACTCGAGATACGCAGTATTTT
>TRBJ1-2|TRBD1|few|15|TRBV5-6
CASSYRDRGPYGYTF
TGTGCCAGCAGCTACCGGGACAGGGGGCCCTATGGCTACACCTTC
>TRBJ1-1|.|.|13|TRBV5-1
CASSLVLNTEAFF
TGCGCCAGCAGCCTTGTCTTGAACACTGAAGCTTTCTTT
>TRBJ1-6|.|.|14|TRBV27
CASSPGRVRSPLHF
TGTGCCAGCAGCCCAGGGAGGGTACGATCACCCCTCCACTTT
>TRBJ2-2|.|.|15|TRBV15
CATSIREADTGELFF
TGTGCCACCAGCATAAGGGAGGCCGACACCGGGGAGCTGTTTTTT
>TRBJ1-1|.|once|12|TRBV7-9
CASSLISTEAFF
TGTGCCAGCAGCTTAATCAGCACTGAAGCTTTCTTT
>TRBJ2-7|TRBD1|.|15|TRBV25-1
CASSDTGTGAYEQYF
TGTGCCAGCAGTGACACCGGGACAGGGGCCTACGAGCAGTACTTC
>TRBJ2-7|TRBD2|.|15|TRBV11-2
CASSSSQRGAYEQYF
TGTGCCAGCAGCTCGTCCCAGCGGGGGGCCTACGAGCAGTACTTC
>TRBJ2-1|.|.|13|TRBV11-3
CASSGTRGTEQFF
TGTGCCAGCAGCGGAACCCGGGGAACGGAGCAGTTCTTC
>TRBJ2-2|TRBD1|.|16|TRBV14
CASSLFRTGDTGELFF
TGTGCCAGCAGCCTATTCAGGACAGGGGACACCGGGGAGCTGTTTTTT
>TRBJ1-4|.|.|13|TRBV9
CASSVGPGEKLFF
TGTGCCAGCAGCGTAGGCCCGGGTGAAAAACTGTTTTTT
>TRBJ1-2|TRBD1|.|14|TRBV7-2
CASSSSQGQYGYTF
TGTGCCAGCAGCTCATCCCAGGGACAGTATGGCTACACCTTC
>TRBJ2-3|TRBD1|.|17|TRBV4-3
CASSPQPGTGSTDTQYF
TGCGCCAGCAGCCCACAGCCAGGGACAGGTAGCACAGATACGCAGTATTTT
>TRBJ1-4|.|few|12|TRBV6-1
CASKGGGEKLFF
TGTGCCAGCAAGGGGGGGGGAGAAAAACTGTTTTTT
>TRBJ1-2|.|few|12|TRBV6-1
CASSVSGYGYTF
TGTGCCAGCAGTGTGAGCGGCTATGGCTACACCTTC
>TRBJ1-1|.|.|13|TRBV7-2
CASSVGPDTEAFF
TGTGCCAGCAGTGTGGGGCCCGACACTGAAGCTTTCTTT
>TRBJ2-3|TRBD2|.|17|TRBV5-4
CASSRGTSGGAADTQYF
TGTGCCAGCAGCCGAGGGACTAGCGGGGGGGCAGCAGATACGCAGTATTTT
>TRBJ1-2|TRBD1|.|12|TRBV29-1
CSSQGAGYGYTF
TGCAGCTCGCAGGGGGCGGGCTATGGCTACACCTTC
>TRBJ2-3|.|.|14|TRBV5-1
CASSLGGSTDTQYF
TGCGCCAGCAGCTTGGGAGGAAGCACAGATACGCAGTATTTT
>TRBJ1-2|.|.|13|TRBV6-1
CASSMNRADGYTF
TGTGCCAGCAGCATGAACAGGGCCGATGGCTACACCTTC
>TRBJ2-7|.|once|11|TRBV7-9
CASSLSGEQYF
TGTGCCAGCAGCTTATCCGGCGAGCAGTACTTC
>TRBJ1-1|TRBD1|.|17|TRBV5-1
CASSLLTGTFSNTEAFF
TGCGCCAGCAGCCTACTGACAGGGACCTTCTCGAACACTGAAGCTTTCTTT
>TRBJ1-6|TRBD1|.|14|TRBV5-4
CASSFGGGRSPLHF
TGTGCCAGCAGCTTTGGAGGGGGCCGATCACCCCTCCACTTT
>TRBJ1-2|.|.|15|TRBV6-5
CASSYPGAGVYGYTF
TGTGCCAGCAGTTACCCGGGAGCGGGGGTTTATGGCTACACCTTC
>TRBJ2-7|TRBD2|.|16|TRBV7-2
CASSSSPGGAANEQYF
TGTGCCAGCAGCTCCTCCCCCGGGGGGGCGGCAAACGAGCAGTACTTC
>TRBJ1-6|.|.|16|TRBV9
CASSGELGVLGSPLHF
TGTGCCAGCAGCGGGGAACTCGGGGTCCTGGGTTCACCCCTCCACTTT
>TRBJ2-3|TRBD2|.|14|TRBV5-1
CASRTSGGTDTQYF
TGCGCCAGCCGAACCAGCGGGGGGACAGATACGCAGTATTTT
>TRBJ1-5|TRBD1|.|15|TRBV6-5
CASSGDRMVGQPQHF
TGTGCCAGCAGTGGGGACAGGATGGTAGGGCAGCCCCAGCATTTT
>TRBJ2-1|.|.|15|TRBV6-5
CASSSGLISSPEQFF
TGTGCCAGCAGCTCTGGACTGATCTCATCTCCTGAGCAGTTCTTC